This is a list of T cell receptor beta chains from one sample in a study of response to subunit inactivated influenza vaccine. TCRdb independently ran MiXCR on the RT-PCR reads; one entry per CDR3 protein. The sample has approximately 310,000 distinct CDR3 sequences, roughly 22% seen once. Source: PBMCs from blood, taken approximately 22 months after vaccination. These receptor sequences come from a man between 50 and 70 years old who received an inactivated influenza vaccine. Each CDR3 is given with its conserved first and last residue. The D gene is left open where the match is weak. A row's size may be missing; if present it is once, few, many or a size class.

abundance	len	d_gene	j_gene	v_gene	CDR3aa	CDR3nt
.	16	TRBD1	TRBJ2-5	TRBV5-5	CASSLAGQGAAETQYF	TGTGCCAGCAGCTTGGCGGGACAGGGGGCTGCAGAGACCCAGTACTTC
few	16	TRBD1	TRBJ2-7	TRBV28	CASSFVGVQGAYEQYF	TGTGCCAGCAGTTTCGTGGGGGTACAGGGGGCTTACGAGCAGTACTTC
.	14	.	TRBJ2-7	TRBV5-6	CASSPDNSFYEQYF	TGTGCCAGCAGCCCTGACAATTCCTTCTACGAGCAGTACTTC
.	12	.	TRBJ1-6	TRBV12-3/TRBV12-4	CASSPHQTPLHF	TGTGCCAGCAGTCCTCATCAAACACCCCTCCACTTT
.	14	TRBD2	TRBJ2-3	TRBV2	CASRGTTSGGTQYF	TGTGCCAGCAGAGGGACGACTAGCGGGGGTACGCAGTATTTT
few	13	.	TRBJ1-5	TRBV10-3	CAISEAGGQPQHF	TGTGCCATCAGTGAAGCGGGAGGGCAGCCCCAGCATTTT
few	16	TRBD2	TRBJ2-3	TRBV12-3/TRBV12-4	CASSGGGLAGETTQYF	TGTGCCAGCAGTGGAGGGGGACTAGCGGGGGAAACTACGCAGTATTTT
few	17	TRBD1	TRBJ1-1	TRBV7-9	CASRRLGQGWMNTEAFF	TGTGCCAGCCGACGTTTGGGACAGGGGTGGATGAACACTGAAGCTTTCTTT
.	16	.	TRBJ2-5	TRBV5-1	CASSLAIGTPQETQYF	TGCGCCAGCAGCTTGGCCATTGGGACACCCCAAGAGACCCAGTACTTC
.	15	.	TRBJ2-2	TRBV20-1	CSERVLDINTGELFF	TGCAGCGAGCGGGTTCTCGACATTAACACCGGGGAGCTGTTTTTT